The 23 T cell receptor beta chains below were found in one sample sequenced in a study of identical twins. TCRdb reanalysed the 5' RACE reads using MiXCR and keeps one entry per CDR3 protein. In the table there are hundreds of thousands of distinct CDR3 sequences, roughly 26% of which are singletons. This sample was shared with a second study, whose subject was T cells expressing NK-cell markers.

Sequenced input: CD4+ T cells sorted from blood. The receptors derive from a woman younger than 30 in good health.

This chain joins TRBV12-5 and TRBJ2-3; 9 nucleotides line up with TRBD2. The V segment lost 5 bases and the J segment 7 bases; nucleotides outside the gene matches: 4. In germline, CDR1 is LGHNT, CDR2 FRNRAP. The CDR3 extends over 13 amino acids. The CDR3 nucleotides are TGTGCTAGTGGTATAGCGGGAGAAAATACGCAGTATTTT. Translated, it gives CASGIAGENTQYF.

At least ten counts were recorded for this clonotype. This sequence joins TRBV20-1 and TRBJ2-1, with D possibly being TRBD2 (6 bases). Germline CDR1 reads DFQATT; CDR2 reads SNEGSKA (reference sequence). The length of the CDR3 is 13 residues. V was trimmed by 5 bases and J by 5 bases, leaving 13 bases between them. The CDR3 sequence is CSALSTSDNEQFF. DNA for the CDR3: TGCAGTGCTCTATCGACTAGTGACAATGAGCAGTTCTTC.

This clonotype occurred many times. V is TRBV12-3 or TRBV12-4 and J is TRBJ2-2; possible D gene TRBD2, 6 bases. The length of the CDR3 is 16 residues. The V end lost 7 bases, the J end lost 1 base, and 16 bases lay between the germline ends. The CDR3 sequence is CASTSLGRENTGELFF. The CDR3 DNA reads as TGTGCCAGCACCTCCCTGGGGCGGGAGAACACCGGGGAGCTGTTTTTT.

This clonotype was seen more than once but under ten times. The gene calls are TRBV6-5 and TRBJ1-3; 8 bases line up with TRBD1. The CDR3 extends over 12 amino acids. The V gene's germline CDR1 is MNHEY and CDR2 SVGAGI. V shed 6 bases and J 9 bases; nucleotides not matched to a gene: 4. The CDR3 loop reads CASRTGEGTIYF. CDR3 nucleotides: TGTGCCAGCAGGACAGGGGAGGGCACCATATATTTT.

The chain joins TRBV20-1 to TRBJ2-7; TRBD2 might be the D (5 bases). CDR3 size: 11 residues. CDR1 is DFQATT and CDR2 is SNEGSKA in the germline V gene (reference sequence). V was shortened by 2 bases and J by 4 bases, with 6 bases between the two germline ends. CDR3 nucleotides: TGCAGTGCTAGACGACTATACGAGCAGTACTTC. Translating it yields CSARRLYEQYF.

This clonotype has at least ten counts. The chain is built from TRBV20-1 and TRBJ2-5; 9 bases agree with TRBD1. The CDR3 runs 14 residues. Per germline, CDR1 DFQATT and CDR2 SNEGSKA (reference sequence). Germline trimming cut 5 bases from V and 2 bases from J; bases unmatched to any gene: 6. CDR3 region: CSAPPGTGQETQYF. The CDR3 coding sequence is TGCAGTGCTCCCCCTGGGACAGGGCAAGAGACCCAGTACTTC.

This clonotype was picked up a small number of times. The rearrangement uses TRBV12-3 or TRBV12-4 and TRBJ1-1; 8 nucleotides align to TRBD1. The J segment lost 8 bases and the V segment lost 1 base, leaving 0 bases of the junction unmatched. The CDR3 runs 12 residues. Here the CDR3 DNA reads TGTGCCAGCAGTTTAGGGGACAGGGAAGCTTTCTTT. Translated, it gives CASSLGDREAFF.

This clonotype was picked up many times. The chain links TRBV12-3 or TRBV12-4 to TRBJ2-7, with 12 bases aligning to TRBD1. The junction had 3 bases not matched to a gene; V was cut back by 6 bases and J by 3 bases. The CDR3 consists of 14 residues. In DNA form, the CDR3 reads TGTGCCAGCAGAGGGACAGGGGGCAACTACGAGCAGTACTTC. This encodes CASRGTGGNYEQYF.

This clonotype was observed a few times. V gene TRBV10-3 combines with J gene TRBJ1-1; weak D call: TRBD1 (5 bases). The V gene lost 2 bases and the J gene lost 1 base, with 5 bases spanning the gap. Per germline, CDR1 ENHRY and CDR2 SYGVKD. CDR3 length equals 13 residues. The CDR3, as DNA: TGTGCCATCAGTGAGCAGGGGAACACTGAAGCTTTCTTT. Translating gives CAISEQGNTEAFF.

In this sample, this clonotype turned up a few times. The chain carries TRBV12-3 or TRBV12-4 and TRBJ1-4, with D perhaps TRBD1 (5 bases). Trimming left V 0 bases short and J 9 bases short, with 8 bases between. This CDR3 comprises 13 residues. CDR3 in DNA: TGTGCCAGCAGTTTAGCCAGGGCTAAAAAACTGTTTTTT. It codes for CASSLARAKKLFF.

The chain joins TRBV29-1 to TRBJ1-1; D unresolved. V was clipped by 4 bases and J by 1 base, with 10 bases between them. From germline, CDR1 is SQVTM and CDR2 ANQGSEA. The CDR3 consists of 13 residues. The CDR3 spells CSVARTENTEAFF. DNA of the CDR3: TGCAGCGTTGCCCGGACGGAGAACACTGAAGCTTTCTTT. The entire variable domain, with the rest obtained from reference TRBV29-1 and TRBJ1-1, is as follows: SAVISQKPSRDICQRGTSLTIQCQVDSQVTMMFWYRQQPGQSLTLIATANQGSEATYESGFVIDKFPISRPNLTFSTLTVSNMSPEDSSIYLCSVARTENTEAFFGQGTRLTVV.

This clonotype came up a few times. The rearrangement uses TRBV4-3 and TRBJ2-3; 14 positions agree with TRBD2. The length of the CDR3 is 19 residues. Germline V CDR1 and CDR2: LGHNA, YSLEER. V lost 4 bases to trimming and J lost 3 bases; unmatched junction nucleotides: 12. The CDR3 region is CASSLGTSGRDGYTDTQYF. Here the CDR3 DNA reads TGCGCCAGCAGCCTGGGGACTAGCGGGAGAGACGGGTATACAGATACGCAGTATTTT.

The rearrangement uses TRBV13 and TRBJ2-3; TRBD2 is a possible D gene (5 bases). CDR1 and CDR2 (germline): PRHDT, FYEKMQ (reference sequence). The CDR3 runs to 16 residues. V gave up 4 bases and J gave up 6 bases, with 20 bases separating them. CDR3 bases: TGTGCCAGCAGCTCCCGTAGGGCGGGCAGACGGGATACGCAGTATTTT. Translating it yields CASSSRRAGRRDTQYF.

The V and J genes are TRBV3-1 and TRBJ2-1; D gene unclear. V lost 4 bases and J 6 bases, leaving 13 bases between the germline ends. Per germline, CDR1 LGHDT and CDR2 YNNKEL (reference sequence). The CDR3 runs to 14 residues. CDR3 nucleotide sequence: TGTGCCAGCAGCCTTTCGGCCTCCGGCAATGAGCAGTTCTTC. It codes for CASSLSASGNEQFF.

This chain joins TRBV20-1 and TRBJ2-1; a weak D match, TRBD2 (6 bases). The length of the CDR3 is 17 residues. V lost 0 bases and J lost 4, with 19 bases in between. Germline assignment: CDR1 DFQATT and CDR2 SNEGSKA (reference sequence). The CDR3 region is CSARDAPMGGRYNEQFF. In DNA, the CDR3 is TGCAGTGCTAGAGATGCCCCCATGGGGGGTAGGTACAATGAGCAGTTCTTC.

The chain employs TRBV11-2 and TRBJ2-1, with unresolved D. Germline loops: CDR1 SGHAT, CDR2 FQNNGV. The CDR3 is 17 amino acids. Trimming stripped 2 bases from V and 1 base from J, with 15 bases between. The CDR3 DNA is TGTGCCAGCAGCTTAATATCGCCAGTCGGGTCCTACAATGAGCAGTTCTTC. Protein product: CASSLISPVGSYNEQFF.

The sample holds a few counts of this clonotype. The chain recombines TRBV20-1 with TRBJ2-5; TRBD2 might be the D (6 bases). This CDR3 region has 14 residues. Per germline, CDR1 DFQATT and CDR2 SNEGSKA (reference sequence). Trimming removed 2 bases from V and 5 bases from J, with 15 bases in between. The CDR3 DNA is TGCAGTGCTAGACCTTTTAGAGGAGGGGAGACCCAGTACTTC. Its protein product is CSARPFRGGETQYF.

The chain employs TRBV20-1 and TRBJ2-3; D not resolved. Germline-derived CDR1 and CDR2 are DFQATT and SNEGSKA (reference sequence). V lost 0 bases to trimming and J lost 4 bases, with 23 bases between them. The CDR3 is 18 residues long. The CDR3 coding sequence is TGCAGTGCTAGAGATCATCAGCGTGACATTTCCCGGGCAGATACGCAGTATTTT. This sequence encodes CSARDHQRDISRADTQYF.

This clonotype was counted only a few times. V and J are TRBV20-1 and TRBJ1-6; no clear D gene. The CDR3 length is 14 residues. V gave up 3 bases and J gave up 6 bases, with 12 bases separating them. Germline-derived CDR1 and CDR2 are DFQATT and SNEGSKA (reference sequence). Here the CDR3 DNA reads TGCAGTGCTAGGTGGCAGAGCCTTAATTCACCCCTCCACTTT. Residues: CSARWQSLNSPLHF.

In this sample, this clonotype turned up a few times. The rearrangement links TRBV13 to TRBJ2-5, with D perhaps being TRBD1 or TRBD2 (6 bases each). V was pared by 4 bases and J by 4 bases, with 22 bases between. CDR1 and CDR2 from the germline V gene are PRHDT and FYEKMQ (reference sequence). This CDR3 has 17 amino acids. The CDR3 reads CASSYYPSLEGGETQYF. CDR3 DNA: TGTGCCAGCAGCTATTACCCCTCGTTGGAGGGGGGAGAGACCCAGTACTTC. Filled out from reference TRBV13 and TRBJ2-5, the complete variable domain reads AAGVIQSPRHLIKEKRETATLKCYPIPRHDTVYWYQQGPGQDPQFLISFYEKMQSDKGSIPDRFSAQQFSDYHSELNMSSLELGDSALYFCASSYYPSLEGGETQYFGPGTRLLVL.

This clonotype turned up a few times. The V gene is TRBV10-3, the J gene TRBJ2-3; the D is unclear. Per the germline V gene, CDR1 is ENHRY and CDR2 is SYGVKD. The CDR3 covers 13 residues. V was cut by 7 bases and J by 2 bases, with 10 bases left in between. The CDR3 region has the DNA TGTGCCATCACTCCCAGATTCACAGATACGCAGTATTTT. Amino acid sequence: CAITPRFTDTQYF.

This clonotype was seen more than once but under ten times. The chain couples TRBV20-1 to TRBJ2-3, with D unclear. V was clipped by 7 bases and J by 6 bases, with 14 bases between them. Germline V CDR1 and CDR2: DFQATT, SNEGSKA (reference sequence). This CDR3 region has 12 residues. The CDR3 DNA reads as TGCAGTGTACGCTCCCCCGCGGATACGCAGTATTTT. The encoded protein is CSVRSPADTQYF.

The chain carries TRBV20-1 and TRBJ1-2; possibly TRBD1 for D (5 bases). The germline gives CDR1 DFQATT, CDR2 SNEGSKA (reference sequence). V was trimmed by 0 bases and J by 4 bases, leaving 18 bases between them. The CDR3 runs to 16 residues. The CDR3 DNA is TGCAGTGCTAGAGATGAGGGGTGGCGGATAGCCTATGGCTACACCTTC. Residues: CSARDEGWRIAYGYTF.